Following are 14 T cell receptor beta chains from one sample sequenced in a study of blood T cells in healthy people across ages (dated by TCRdb to 2013 to 2016). The library was built by means of 5' RACE. Sequencing relied on an Illumina HiSeq 2500. A second PCR of about 6 to 11 cycles was run with a J-beta primer mix and a sample-barcoded 5' primer. Through fastp at Q25 and MiXCR, TCRdb rebuilt clones from the public reads, retaining in-frame beta chains. CDR3 protein sequences are deduplicated, and each keeps its most common genes and DNA. The sample table shows 550,000 to 750,000 distinct CDR3 sequences, and roughly 20% are seen once. The ten largest clones represent roughly 3.4% of the sample. What was sequenced was blood. The source of these receptors is a man aged 70 or older in good health.

This clonotype turned up a few times. Here the CDR3 DNA reads TGTGCCAGCAGCAAAATCCGCGGGAGGGCAGGGGACTACGAGCAGTACTTC. It translates to CASSKIRGRAGDYEQYF. The chain carries TRBV21-1 and TRBJ2-7; the D call in the table, TRBD2, was not verified against the DNA. TRBV21-1 counts as a pseudogene. CDR3 length: 17 residues.

To note about this clonotype: One end of the junction does not line up with germline, which may come from a read error. The chain is built from TRBV5-1 and TRBJ2-6, with D tentatively TRBD1 or TRBD2 (5 bases each). Germline assignment: CDR1 SGHRS and CDR2 YFSETQ. The CDR3 covers 17 residues. The CDR3 loop is CASSGWDGRSGANVLAF. CDR3 bases: TGCGCCAGCAGCGGATGGGACGGTCGCTCTGGGGCCAACGTCCTGGCTTTC.

The chain recombines TRBV14 with TRBJ2-5, with 10 nucleotides matching TRBD1. Germline V CDR1 and CDR2: SGHDN, FVKESK. V lost 3 bases, J lost 6 bases, and 4 bases stayed unmatched. CDR3 length: 14 residues. The CDR3 region has the DNA TGTGCCAGCAGCCAGGGACAGGGGAGAAAGACCCAGTACTTC. Translated, it gives CASSQGQGRKTQYF.

The table lists this clonotype with a few counts. This chain's CDR3 is CAISVTPNQPQHF. The CDR3 nucleotides are TGTGCCATCAGTGTCACACCGAATCAGCCCCAGCATTTT. The chain uses TRBV10-3 and TRBJ1-5; D unresolved. The V and J ends lost 4 bases and 4 bases respectively, with 8 bases between them. Germline V gives CDR1 ENHRY, CDR2 SYGVKD. This CDR3 region has 13 residues.

There are a few counts of this clonotype. CDR3 amino acids: CAISGVEAYEQYF. In DNA form, the CDR3 reads TGTGCCATCAGTGGGGTAGAAGCCTACGAGCAGTACTTC. The chain joins TRBV10-3 to TRBJ2-7; no clear D gene. Germline V gene data show CDR1 as ENHRY and CDR2 as SYGVKD. The CDR3 contains 13 residues. Trimming left V 4 bases short and J 2 bases short, with 9 bases between.

This clonotype was detected a few times. V and J are TRBV20-1 and TRBJ2-3; D may be TRBD2 (5 bases). The germline gives CDR1 DFQATT, CDR2 SNEGSKA (reference sequence). The CDR3 runs to 16 residues. Trimming took 0 bases from V and 0 from J, leaving 13 bases between them. CDR3 nucleotides: TGCAGTGCTAGAGATCGGGCTAGCTCGAGCACAGATACGCAGTATTTT. Residues: CSARDRASSSTDTQYF.

This clonotype has more than one count but fewer than ten. The chain uses TRBV15 and TRBJ1-1; TRBD1 matches 7 bases. The germline CDR1 and CDR2 sequences are LNHNV and YYDKDF (reference sequence). V lost 2 bases to trimming and J lost 11 bases; unmatched junction nucleotides: 14. The CDR3 is 15 amino acids. CDR3 in amino acids: CATSRRPDRPGGAFF. Here the CDR3 DNA reads TGTGCCACCAGCAGACGTCCGGACAGGCCGGGCGGGGCTTTCTTT.

This clonotype was observed at least ten times. V is TRBV12-3 or TRBV12-4 and J is TRBJ2-5; maybe TRBD2 (7 bases). The CDR3 length is 14 residues. Trimming shortened V by 8 bases and J by 2 bases, and 15 bases separated the two germline ends. The CDR3 is CASSQGGGQETQYF. CDR3 DNA: TGTGCCAGCTCCCAGGGAGGGGGACAAGAGACCCAGTACTTC.

Notes on this clonotype: A read error may account for a junction end that differs from germline. The chain links TRBV29-1 to TRBJ2-1, with D tentatively TRBD2 (6 bases). The CDR3 loop spans 13 amino acids. Germline V gives CDR1 SQVTM, CDR2 ANQGSEA. CDR3 DNA sequence: TGCAGCGTTGACGGGAGCTCCTACAATGAGCAGTCCTTC. As protein: CSVDGSSYNEQSF.

This chain links TRBV12-3 or TRBV12-4 with TRBJ1-4, with a tentative D call TRBD1 (6 bases). The CDR3 spans 15 residues. V lost 5 bases and J 4 bases, leaving 14 bases between the germline ends. The CDR3 DNA reads TGTGCCAGCAGTACCCTAAGGGGGAGTAATGAAAAACTGTTTTTT. The encoded protein is CASSTLRGSNEKLFF.

This sequence joins TRBV15 and TRBJ2-4; 8 bases fit TRBD1. The V segment lost 5 bases and the J segment 7 bases; nucleotides outside the gene matches: 10. The V gene's germline CDR1 is LNHNV and CDR2 YYDKDF (reference sequence). The CDR3 covers 15 residues. The CDR3: CATSSRQGISNIQYF. CDR3 nucleotides: TGTGCCACCAGCTCTCGACAGGGGATAAGTAACATTCAGTACTTC. Full variable domain (remainder filled in from reference TRBV15 and TRBJ2-4): DAMVIQNPRYQVTQFGKPVTLSCSQTLNHNVMYWYQQKSSQAPKLLFHYYDKDFNNEADTPDNFQSRRPNTSFCFLDIRSPGLGDTAMYLCATSSRQGISNIQYFGAGTRLSVL.

The chain links TRBV20-1 to TRBJ1-1, with D hard to call. CDR3 length: 13 amino acids. Germline lookup yields CDR1 DFQATT and CDR2 SNEGSKA (reference sequence). V gave up 2 bases and J gave up 1 base, with 8 bases separating them. CDR3 region: CSARYRPNTEAFF. DNA of the CDR3: TGCAGTGCTAGATACAGACCGAACACTGAAGCTTTCTTT.

This clonotype was picked up a small number of times. The chain has TRBV20-1 and TRBJ2-1; D remains ambiguous. The CDR3 length is 13 residues. Germline lookup yields CDR1 DFQATT and CDR2 SNEGSKA (reference sequence). V shed 2 bases and J shed 7 bases, with 12 bases lying between them. CDR3 sequence reads: CSARWGIRNEQFF. DNA for the CDR3: TGCAGTGCTAGATGGGGAATTAGGAATGAGCAGTTCTTC.

The sample holds a few counts of this clonotype. CDR3 nucleotides: TGTGCCAGCAGTTTAGGAGGCACTAGCGTCGGTGAGCAGTTCTTC. As protein: CASSLGGTSVGEQFF. The chain uses TRBV12-3 or TRBV12-4 and TRBJ2-1, with TRBD2 matching over 7 bases. The CDR3 has 15 residues. J was trimmed by 9 bases and V by 1 base; bases with no gene match: 9.